The 18 T cell receptor beta chains presented below share a single source sample, sequenced in a study of shared clonotypes between healthy human individuals. Produced via immunoSEQ multiplex PCR; TCRdb's table is partial and in-frame only. The sample contains some 2.1 million clones, roughly 95% of which appear only once. What was sequenced was naive CD4+ T cells sorted from blood. The subset: CD45RA+ positively selected. Receptors originate from a young man in good health.

The CDR3 region is CASSEGRAASTDTQYF. CDR3 bases: TGTGCCAGCAGTGAAGGGAGGGCAGCTAGCACAGATACGCAGTATTTT. The chain has TRBV6-1 and TRBJ2-3; a possible D gene is TRBD2 (6 bases). The ends were cut back, 1 base at V and 0 bases at J, with 11 bases in the middle. CDR3 length: 16 amino acids. Per the germline V gene, CDR1 is MNHNS and CDR2 is SASEGT.

The chain couples TRBV5-1 to TRBJ2-7; TRBD1 matches 7 bases. The V segment lost 4 bases and the J segment 2 bases; nucleotides outside the gene matches: 6. The CDR3 consists of 14 residues. The V gene's germline CDR1 is SGHRS and CDR2 YFSETQ. CDR3 region: CASSTGTVAYEQYF. The CDR3 nucleotides read TGCGCCAGCAGCACCGGGACAGTAGCCTACGAGCAGTACTTC.

This clone is a singleton in its sample. The sample has other DNA sequences that encode this CDR3 too. The chain links TRBV30 to TRBJ1-1; no firm D call. Germline V gives CDR1 GTSNPN, CDR2 SVGIG (reference sequence). The CDR3 spans 12 residues. V lost 0 bases and J 4 bases, leaving 6 bases between the germline ends. The CDR3 is CAWSVGGTEAFF. CDR3 nucleotides: TGTGCCTGGAGTGTGGGCGGCACTGAAGCTTTCTTT.

The rearrangement uses TRBV9 and TRBJ2-5, with a tentative D call TRBD1 (5 bases). V gave up 4 bases and J gave up 5 bases, with 12 bases separating them. The CDR3 sequence is 13 residues long. The V gene's germline CDR1 is SGDLS and CDR2 YYNGEE. The CDR3 bases are TGTGCCAGCAGCTATGACTCAGGGGAGACCCAGTACTTC. It specifies CASSYDSGETQYF.

As to this clone: Other DNA sequences from this sample encode an identical CDR3 as well. V and J are TRBV6-1 and TRBJ1-5; D not resolved. CDR1 and CDR2 from the germline V gene are MNHNS and SASEGT. V was shortened by 4 bases and J by 4 bases, with 5 bases between the two germline ends. This CDR3 is 12 amino acids long. For the CDR3, the DNA is TGTGCCAGCAGTGGCGGGAATCAGCCCCAGCATTTT. Its protein is CASSGGNQPQHF.

The chain employs TRBV7-9 and TRBJ1-3, with a tentative D call TRBD1 (5 bases). The CDR3 totals 15 residues. Looked up from germline, CDR1 is SEHNR and CDR2 is FQNEAQ (reference sequence). Trimming shortened V by 4 bases and J by 4 bases, and 14 bases separated the two germline ends. CDR3 residues: CASSSSGPRGNTIYF. The CDR3 nucleotides are TGTGCCAGCAGCTCCTCAGGGCCACGGGGAAACACCATATATTTT.

The V and J genes are TRBV7-6 and TRBJ2-2, with D unresolved. Per the germline V gene, CDR1 is SGHVS and CDR2 is FNYEAQ. The CDR3 sequence is 14 residues long. The V end lost 2 bases, the J end lost 2 bases, and 6 bases lay between the germline ends. The CDR3 nucleotides are TGTGCCAGCAGCTTAACCATTAACACCGGGGAGCTGTTTTTT. This gives the protein CASSLTINTGELFF.

With regard to this clone: Other DNA variants within this sample encode the same CDR3. The gene calls are TRBV11-2 and TRBJ2-7; D is uncertain. CDR3 size: 12 residues. Germline CDR1 and CDR2: SGHAT and FQNNGV. V was pared by 0 bases and J by 6 bases, with 6 bases between. The CDR3 loop reads CASSLDRSEQYF. The CDR3 DNA reads TGTGCCAGCAGCTTAGACAGGAGCGAGCAGTACTTC.

This rearrangement joins TRBV5-6 to TRBJ2-7, with 9 positions matching TRBD2. V was pared by 0 bases and J by 2 bases, with 3 bases of the junction left unmatched. The CDR3 totals 15 residues. Germline assignment: CDR1 SGHDT and CDR2 YYEEEE. This CDR3 is CASSLETSGAYEQYF. The CDR3 bases are TGTGCCAGCAGCTTGGAGACTAGCGGTGCCTACGAGCAGTACTTC.

The rearrangement joins TRBV7-9 to TRBJ2-3, with D possibly TRBD2 on 6 matching bases. V dropped 5 bases and J dropped 0 bases, with 12 bases sitting between them. Germline V gene sequence: CDR1 SEHNR, CDR2 FQNEAQ (reference sequence). This CDR3 comprises 15 residues. The CDR3 loop is CASSISGASTDTQYF. The CDR3 coding sequence is TGTGCCAGCAGCATTAGCGGAGCTAGCACAGATACGCAGTATTTT.

The chain links TRBV18 to TRBJ2-3, with D unresolved. The CDR3 extends over 16 amino acids. CDR1 and CDR2 from the germline V gene are KGHSH and LQKENI. V shed 1 base and J shed 0 bases, with 11 bases lying between them. The CDR3 bases are TGTGCCAGCTCACCACGGGCAGGCGCTAGCACAGATACGCAGTATTTT. This codes for CASSPRAGASTDTQYF. Based on the CDR3 plus reference TRBV18 and TRBJ2-3, the full variable domain is NAGVMQNPRHLVRRRGQEARLRCSPMKGHSHVYWYRQLPEEGLKFMVYLQKENIIDESGMPKERFSAEFPKEGPSILRIQQVVRGDSAAYFCASSPRAGASTDTQYFGPGTRLTVL.

This chain joins TRBV28 and TRBJ2-7; TRBD1 aligns across 11 bases. V dropped 1 base and J dropped 3; count of bases not matched to a gene: 2. CDR1 and CDR2 from the germline V gene are MDHEN and SYDVKM. This CDR3 spans 15 amino acids. The CDR3 is CASSLYGTGGYEQYF. The CDR3 bases are TGTGCCAGCAGTTTATACGGGACAGGGGGCTACGAGCAGTACTTC.

The V gene is TRBV6-5, the J gene TRBJ1-1; the match to TRBD1 covers 9 bases. CDR1 is MNHEY and CDR2 is SVGAGI in the germline V gene. V shed 3 bases, J shed 3 bases, and the junction held 8 bases outside the gene matches. The CDR3 is 16 residues long. CDR3 amino acids: CASSYGTGKEDTEAFF. The CDR3 coding sequence is TGTGCCAGCAGTTATGGGACAGGGAAAGAGGACACTGAAGCTTTCTTT.

Concerning this clone itself: This sample includes further DNA sequences coding for the same CDR3. This chain joins TRBV25-1 and TRBJ2-3; D is possibly TRBD1 (5 bases). V lost 6 bases and J lost 0, with 10 bases in between. This CDR3 has 14 amino acids. The germline CDR1 and CDR2 sequences are MGHDK and SYGVNS. CDR3 residues: CASSVAGSTDTQYF. In DNA form, the CDR3 reads TGTGCCAGCAGCGTAGCAGGGAGCACAGATACGCAGTATTTT.

The chain combines TRBV10-2 with TRBJ2-2, with D maybe TRBD1 (5 bases). The germline gives CDR1 WSHSY, CDR2 SAAADI. The CDR3 is 16 amino acids. The V gene lost 2 bases and the J gene lost 3 bases, with 13 bases spanning the gap. In nucleotides, the CDR3 is TGCGCCAGCAGTGAGATCGGCAGGGTCGACACCGGGGAGCTGTTTTTT. Translation gives CASSEIGRVDTGELFF.

CDR3: CASSLRSGAYEQYF. DNA of the CDR3: TGTGCCAGCAGCTTACGGTCTGGGGCCTACGAGCAGTACTTC. This chain uses TRBV7-2 with TRBJ2-7; D gene uncertain. Trimming cost V 2 bases and J 2 bases, with 10 bases left between them. From germline, CDR1 is SGHTA and CDR2 FQGNSA. There are 14 residues in the CDR3. Full variable domain (rest looked up from reference TRBV7-2 and TRBJ2-7): GAGVSQSPSNKVTEKGKDVELRCDPISGHTALYWYRQSLGQGLEFLIYFQGNSAPDKSGLPSDRFSAERTGGSVSTLTIQRTQQEDSAVYLCASSLRSGAYEQYFGPGTRLTVT.

The rearrangement uses TRBV10-3 and TRBJ2-5; D call uncertain. Germline CDR1 and CDR2: ENHRY and SYGVKD. The length of the CDR3 is 13 residues. V lost 4 bases, J lost 4 bases, and 10 bases lay in between. The chain's CDR3 is CAISAPPRETQYF. CDR3 coding DNA: TGTGCCATCAGTGCTCCACCTCGAGAGACCCAGTACTTC.

On this clone: The germline gene is not matched at one end of the junction; a read error may be the cause. The identical CDR3 is also encoded by other nucleotide sequences in the sample. The rearrangement uses TRBV7-7 and TRBJ2-3, with 12 bases fitting TRBD2. The CDR3 has 16 residues. Germline lookup yields CDR1 SSHAT and CDR2 FNYEAQ (reference sequence). In DNA, the CDR3 is TGTGCTAGCAGCTTAGGCCTAGCGGGAGGGGCAGATACGCAGTATTTT. This encodes CASSLGLAGGADTQYF.